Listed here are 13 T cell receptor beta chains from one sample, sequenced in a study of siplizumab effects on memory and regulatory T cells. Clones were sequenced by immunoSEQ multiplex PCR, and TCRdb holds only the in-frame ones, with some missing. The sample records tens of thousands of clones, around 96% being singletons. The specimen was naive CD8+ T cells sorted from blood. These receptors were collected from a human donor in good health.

Here the CDR3 DNA reads TGTGCCAGCAGCGCCGGGGGCTACACTGAAGCTTTCTTT. It is translated as CASSAGGYTEAFF. This chain joins TRBV9 and TRBJ1-1; D possibly corresponds to TRBD1 (6 bases). CDR1 and CDR2 from the germline V gene are SGDLS and YYNGEE. V was clipped by 3 bases and J by 3 bases, with 9 bases between them. CDR3 length equals 13 residues. The full variable domain, completed using reference TRBV9 and TRBJ1-1, is DSGVTQTPKHLITATGQRVTLRCSPRSGDLSVYWYQQSLDQGLQFLIQYYNGEERAKGNILERFSAQQFPDLHSELNLSSLELGDSALYFCASSAGGYTEAFFGQGTRLTVV.

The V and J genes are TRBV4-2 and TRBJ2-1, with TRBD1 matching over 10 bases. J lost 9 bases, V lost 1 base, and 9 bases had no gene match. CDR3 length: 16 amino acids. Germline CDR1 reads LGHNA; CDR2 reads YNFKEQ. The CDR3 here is CASSQVSPTGGVEQFF. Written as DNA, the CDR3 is TGTGCCAGCAGCCAAGTGTCCCCGACAGGGGGCGTTGAGCAGTTCTTC.

The CDR3 region has the DNA TGTGCCAGCAGTCCACCCGACCGCACAATCACAGATACGCAGTATTTT. It is translated as CASSPPDRTITDTQYF. The chain joins TRBV27 to TRBJ2-3; D remains ambiguous. The V and J ends lost 5 bases and 2 bases respectively, with 17 bases between them. Germline lookup yields CDR1 MNHEY and CDR2 SMNVEV (reference sequence). This CDR3 is built from 16 residues.

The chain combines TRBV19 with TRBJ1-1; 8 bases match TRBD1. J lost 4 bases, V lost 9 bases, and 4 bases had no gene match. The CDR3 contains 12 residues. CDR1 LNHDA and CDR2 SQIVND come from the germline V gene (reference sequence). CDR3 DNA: TGTGCCAGCCTCCAGGGGGCCACTGAAGCTTTCTTT. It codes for CASLQGATEAFF.

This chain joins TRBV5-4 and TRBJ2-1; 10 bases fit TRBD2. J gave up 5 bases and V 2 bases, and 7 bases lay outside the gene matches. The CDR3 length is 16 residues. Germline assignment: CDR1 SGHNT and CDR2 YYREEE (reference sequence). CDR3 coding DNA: TGTGCCAGCAGCTTCGGAAGCGGGGGGGGAAACAATGAGCAGTTCTTC. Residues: CASSFGSGGGNNEQFF.

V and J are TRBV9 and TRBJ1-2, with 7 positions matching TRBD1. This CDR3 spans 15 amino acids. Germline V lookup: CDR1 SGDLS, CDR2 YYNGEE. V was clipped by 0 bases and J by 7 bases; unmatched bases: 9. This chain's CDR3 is CASSVGLGGAPGYTF. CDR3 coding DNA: TGTGCCAGCAGCGTAGGCTTAGGGGGCGCCCCTGGCTACACCTTC.

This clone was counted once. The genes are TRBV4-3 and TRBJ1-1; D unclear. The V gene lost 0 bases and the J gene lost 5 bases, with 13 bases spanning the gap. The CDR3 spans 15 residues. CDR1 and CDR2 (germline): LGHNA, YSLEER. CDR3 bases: TGCGCCAGCAGCCAAGAAAATCAGGTGGAAACTGAAGCTTTCTTT. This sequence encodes CASSQENQVETEAFF.

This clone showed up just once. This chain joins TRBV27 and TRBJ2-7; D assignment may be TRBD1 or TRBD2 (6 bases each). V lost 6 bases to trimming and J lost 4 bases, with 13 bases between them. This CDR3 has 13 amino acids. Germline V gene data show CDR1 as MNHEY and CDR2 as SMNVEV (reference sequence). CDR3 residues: CASRDPGAYEQYF. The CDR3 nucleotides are TGTGCCAGCAGGGACCCGGGGGCTTACGAGCAGTACTTC.

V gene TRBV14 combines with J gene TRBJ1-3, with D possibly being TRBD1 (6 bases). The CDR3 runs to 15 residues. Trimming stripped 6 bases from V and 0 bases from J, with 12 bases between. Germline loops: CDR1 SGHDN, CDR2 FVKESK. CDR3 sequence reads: CASSHRDFSGNTIYF. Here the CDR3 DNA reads TGTGCCAGCAGTCACAGGGACTTCTCTGGAAACACCATATATTTT.

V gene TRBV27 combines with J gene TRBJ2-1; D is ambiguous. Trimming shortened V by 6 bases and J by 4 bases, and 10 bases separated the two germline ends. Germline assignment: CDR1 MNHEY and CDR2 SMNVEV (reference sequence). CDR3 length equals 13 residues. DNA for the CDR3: TGTGCCAGCAGACAAAGTATATACAATGAGCAGTTCTTC. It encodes CASRQSIYNEQFF.

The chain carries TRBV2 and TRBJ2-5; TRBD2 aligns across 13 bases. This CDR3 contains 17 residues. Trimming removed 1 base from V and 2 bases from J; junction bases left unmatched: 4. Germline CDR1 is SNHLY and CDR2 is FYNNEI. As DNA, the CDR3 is TGTGCCAGCAGTGAAGGCCCGGGACTAGCGGGGCAAGAGACCCAGTACTTC. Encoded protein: CASSEGPGLAGQETQYF. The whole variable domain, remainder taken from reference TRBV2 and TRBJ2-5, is EPEVTQTPSHQVTQMGQEVILRCVPISNHLYFYWYRQILGQKVEFLVSFYNNEISEKSEIFDDQFSVERPDGSNFTLKIRSTKLEDSAMYFCASSEGPGLAGQETQYFGPGTRLLVL.

The CDR3 sequence: CASSYSGPTDTQYF. DNA for the CDR3: TGTGCCAGCAGTTACTCAGGTCCCACAGATACGCAGTATTTT. This sequence joins TRBV6-5 and TRBJ2-3; D remains ambiguous. CDR3 length equals 14 residues. Per germline, CDR1 MNHEY and CDR2 SVGAGI. Trimming took 0 bases from V and 2 from J, leaving 6 bases between them.

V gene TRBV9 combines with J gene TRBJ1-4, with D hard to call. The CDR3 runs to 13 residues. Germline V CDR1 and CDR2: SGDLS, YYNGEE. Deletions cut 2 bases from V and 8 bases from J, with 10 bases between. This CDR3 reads CASSVGDHEKLFF. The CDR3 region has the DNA TGTGCCAGCAGCGTCGGGGATCACGAAAAACTGTTTTTT.